The 26 T cell receptor beta chains in this list originate from one sample, sequenced in a study of blood T cells in healthy people across ages. Sample-barcoded 5' priming and a J-beta primer mix drove a second PCR of roughly 7 to 11 cycles. Each CDR3 protein is one row after TCRdb ran MiXCR on the 5' RACE reads. The repertoire includes about 1.7 million distinct CDR3 sequences, roughly 27% of them detected once, and 7% to 9% sits in the top ten. Sequencing was done on a sample of blood. Receptors originate from a young woman in good health.

In the case of this clonotype: A much larger clone lies a single base off, so this may be a read error. The rearrangement links TRBV4-1 to TRBJ2-5; D could derive from TRBD1 or TRBD2 (5 bases each). The CDR3 is made up of 14 amino acids. Germline V gene lookup returns CDR1 MGHRA and CDR2 YSYEKL. CDR3: CASSPWMGEETRYF. The CDR3 bases are TGCGCCAGCAGCCCTTGGATGGGGGAAGAGACCCGGTACTTC.

This clonotype was recorded at least ten times. The chain is built from TRBV10-3 and TRBJ1-5; TRBD1 is a possible D gene (6 bases). The V end was cut by 5 bases, the J end by 2 bases, with 7 bases between. CDR3 length equals 13 residues. Per germline, CDR1 ENHRY and CDR2 SYGVKD. The CDR3 is CAISRQGNQPQHF. In DNA, the CDR3 is TGTGCCATCAGTCGACAGGGCAATCAGCCCCAGCATTTT.

The table lists this clonotype with a few counts. V is TRBV20-1 and J is TRBJ2-5, with 10 bases lining up with TRBD2. CDR3 length equals 14 residues. V was clipped by 5 bases and J by 3 bases; unmatched bases: 6. Germline CDR1 and CDR2: DFQATT and SNEGSKA (reference sequence). CDR3 coding DNA: TGCAGTGCTGCGTGGCTAGCGGGGGAAGAGACCCAGTACTTC. It specifies CSAAWLAGEETQYF.

This clonotype has ten or more counts. V is TRBV12-3 or TRBV12-4 and J is TRBJ2-6; D unresolved. Between the trimmed V and J ends, which lost 7 bases and 6 bases, there was a span of 4 bases. This CDR3 region has 11 residues. CDR3 DNA: TGTGCCAGCAATGCGGCCAACGTCCTGACTTTC. This sequence encodes CASNAANVLTF.

This clonotype has just a few counts. J is TRBJ1-1 and V is TRBV10-1; a weak D match, TRBD1 (6 bases). The CDR3 sequence is 13 residues long. Germline V gene sequence: CDR1 WNHNN, CDR2 SYGVQD (reference sequence). V lost 6 bases to trimming and J lost 8 bases, with 16 bases between them. CDR3 residues: CASSGAGAPEAFF. The CDR3 DNA sequence: TGCGCCAGCAGCGGGGCAGGGGCCCCCGAAGCTTTCTTT.

The chain carries TRBV6-5 and TRBJ1-3, with 8 positions matching TRBD1. V was clipped by 1 base and J by 0 bases; unmatched bases: 2. The CDR3 consists of 16 residues. The germline gives CDR1 MNHEY, CDR2 SVGAGI. The chain's CDR3 is CASSYFTGGSGNTIYF. The CDR3, as DNA: TGTGCCAGCAGTTACTTCACAGGGGGCTCTGGAAACACCATATATTTT.

This chain connects TRBV11-1 to TRBJ2-1, with D possibly being TRBD2 (7 bases). This CDR3 has 15 residues. V shed 7 bases and J shed 1 base, with 14 bases lying between them. Germline values: CDR1 SGHAT, CDR2 FQDESV (reference sequence). For the CDR3, the DNA is TGTGCCAGCACCTGGGGGGGCTGGTCCTACAATGAGCAGTTCTTC. Its protein is CASTWGGWSYNEQFF.

This chain links TRBV5-6 with TRBJ1-2; D gene uncertain. The CDR3 length is 14 residues. Deletions cut 9 bases from V and 4 bases from J, with 19 bases between. Per germline, CDR1 SGHDT and CDR2 YYEEEE. CDR3 coding DNA: TGTGCCACGAAAGAAATAGGCGCCTCCTATGGCTACACCTTC. As protein: CATKEIGASYGYTF.

In this sample, this clonotype turned up a few times. An end of the junction differs from the germline gene, which may be a read error. This sequence joins TRBV5-1 and TRBJ1-2, with a possible D match to TRBD1 (6 bases). This CDR3 contains 17 residues. Germline CDR1 SGHRS, CDR2 YFSETQ. In nucleotides, the CDR3 is TGCGCCAGCAGCGACGCGAACCGGGGGCCTGCTAACTATGACTACACCTTC. Its protein product is CASSDANRGPANYDYTF.

J is TRBJ1-4 and V is TRBV28; D ambiguous. The germline V gene has CDR1 MDHEN and CDR2 SYDVKM. The length of the CDR3 is 10 residues. Trimming took 11 bases from V and 8 from J, leaving 9 bases between them. CDR3 sequence: CAVAREKLFF. DNA for the CDR3: TGTGCCGTGGCGCGAGAAAAACTGTTTTTT.

The chain joins TRBV6-5 to TRBJ1-2; TRBD1 agrees at 9 bases. In germline, CDR1 is MNHEY, CDR2 SVGAGI. V lost 5 bases and J lost 3; bases outside the gene matches: 7. The CDR3 totals 15 residues. Written as DNA, the CDR3 is TGTGCCAGCAGTCAAGGACAGGGGTCGGACTATGGCTACACCTTC. Protein product: CASSQGQGSDYGYTF.

The chain links TRBV12-3 or TRBV12-4 to TRBJ2-3; D could derive from TRBD1 or TRBD2 (5 bases each). CDR3 length equals 14 residues. The V and J ends lost 6 bases and 3 bases respectively, with 13 bases between them. CDR3 residues: CASRGSRGTDTQYF. In DNA, the CDR3 is TGTGCCAGCAGAGGATCGAGGGGAACAGATACGCAGTATTTT.

The CDR3 region has the DNA TGTGCCAGCAGGCTCGCTTCTAGCGTCGGGGAGACCCAGTACTTC. It translates to CASRLASSVGETQYF. The chain is built from TRBV7-9 and TRBJ2-5, with D perhaps TRBD2 (6 bases). Per germline, CDR1 SEHNR and CDR2 FQNEAQ (reference sequence). V was trimmed by 6 bases and J by 5 bases, leaving 19 bases between them. The CDR3 runs 15 residues.

CDR3 coding DNA: TGTGCCAGCAGCTCCAGACAGGGGGCTTTTACTGAAGCTTTCTTT. Its protein is CASSSRQGAFTEAFF. The gene calls are TRBV9 and TRBJ1-1; 10 nucleotides agree with TRBD1. Losses at the gene ends were 4 bases for V and 5 bases for J; bases not matched to a gene: 8. Germline V gene lookup returns CDR1 SGDLS and CDR2 YYNGEE. There are 15 residues in the CDR3.

As concerns this clonotype: Lacking the conserved final phenylalanine or tryptophan, this CDR3 likely reflects a read error. The chain joins TRBV7-2 to TRBJ2-7; D may be TRBD1 (6 bases). Trimming pared 2 bases from V and 7 bases from J, leaving 6 bases between. CDR3 length equals 11 residues. Germline CDR1 SGHTA, CDR2 FQGNSA. CDR3 sequence reads: CASSLTGEQYL. DNA for the CDR3: TGTGCCAGCAGCTTAACAGGGGAGCAGTACTTA.

The chain uses TRBV12-3 or TRBV12-4 and TRBJ1-2; the D gene is possibly TRBD1 (6 bases). The ends were cut back, 3 bases at V and 5 bases at J, with 13 bases in the middle. This CDR3 region has 14 residues. CDR3 region: CASSFGGPAYGYTF. The DNA for the CDR3 is TGTGCCAGCAGTTTCGGGGGGCCCGCTTATGGCTACACCTTC.

Of note for this clonotype: A much larger clone differs by one base, so this may be a read error. V is TRBV28 and J is TRBJ2-1, with D possibly matching TRBD1 (5 bases). From germline, CDR1 is MDHEN and CDR2 SYDVKM. The CDR3 runs to 12 residues. V lost 8 bases to trimming and J lost 10 bases, with 15 bases between them. DNA for the CDR3: TGTGCCAGCTGGGGCGTGGGTGACGAGCAGTTCTTC. This codes for CASWGVGDEQFF.

This clonotype was seen many times. CDR3: CATSDSRGAPQHF. The CDR3, as DNA: TGTGCCACCAGTGATTCCAGGGGGGCGCCCCAGCATTTT. The V and J genes are TRBV24-1 and TRBJ1-5, with TRBD1 identical over 7 bases. The junction had 3 bases not matched to a gene; V was cut back by 2 bases and J by 9 bases. Germline CDR1 is KGHDR and CDR2 is SFDVKD. This CDR3 spans 13 amino acids.

With respect to this clonotype: A much larger clone sits a single nucleotide away, making a read error possible. The chain uses TRBV12-3 or TRBV12-4 and TRBJ2-5, with 8 bases identical to TRBD2. The assigned J gene may be wrong: the sequence end matches TRBJ2-7 better. CDR3 size: 14 residues. The CDR3 bases are TGTGCCAGCAGCCGCAGCGGGGGTTTCGTCGAGCAGTACTTC. It specifies CASSRSGGFVEQYF.

This clonotype was seen only once. The chain uses TRBV10-3 and TRBJ1-5; D possibly corresponds to TRBD1 (5 bases). The CDR3 has 13 amino acids. V lost 10 bases, J lost 3 bases, and 13 bases lay in between. In germline, CDR1 is ENHRY, CDR2 SYGVKD. CDR3 sequence reads: CATRELDNQPQHF. DNA of the CDR3: TGTGCCACCAGGGAATTGGACAATCAGCCCCAGCATTTT.

This clonotype turned up a few times. The rearrangement uses TRBV6-2 or TRBV6-3 and TRBJ2-3; TRBD2 is a possible D gene (5 bases). CDR3 length equals 15 residues. V shed 2 bases and J shed 0 bases, with 9 bases lying between them. Germline CDR1 is MNHEY and CDR2 is SVGEGT. The CDR3 sequence: CASSYAPSSTDTQYF. Written as DNA, the CDR3 is TGTGCCAGCAGTTACGCCCCTAGCAGCACAGATACGCAGTATTTT.

This clonotype was seen more than once but under ten times. This sequence joins TRBV7-9 and TRBJ1-1; D gene uncertain. The CDR3 loop spans 11 amino acids. Germline V gene sequence: CDR1 SEHNR, CDR2 FQNEAQ (reference sequence). The V and J ends lost 3 bases and 7 bases respectively, with 6 bases between them. CDR3 bases: TGTGCCAGCAGCTTGTCCCATGAAGCTTTCTTT. Translated, it gives CASSLSHEAFF.

With respect to this clonotype: Without the conserved terminal phenylalanine or tryptophan, this CDR3 likely stems from a read error. V and J are TRBV12-3 or TRBV12-4 and TRBJ2-7; no clear D gene. The CDR3 contains 12 residues. The ends were cut back, 3 bases at V and 4 bases at J, with 7 bases in the middle. As DNA, the CDR3 is TGTGCCAGCAGTTTGGTGGCTTACGAGCAGTACTGC. Its protein product is CASSLVAYEQYC.

This chain joins TRBV3-1 and TRBJ2-5; D could derive from TRBD1 or TRBD2 (5 bases each). Germline values: CDR1 LGHDT, CDR2 YNNKEL (reference sequence). V shed 4 bases and J shed 10 bases, with 10 bases lying between them. The CDR3 has 11 residues. The CDR3 DNA reads as TGTGCCAGCAGCCCCGGGACGGACCAGTACTTC. This gives the protein CASSPGTDQYF.

The rearrangement links TRBV4-3 to TRBJ1-2, with no clear D. Germline V gene sequence: CDR1 LGHNA, CDR2 YSLEER. Trimming shortened V by 2 bases and J by 5 bases, and 15 bases separated the two germline ends. The CDR3 length is 15 residues. The chain's CDR3 is CASSQTDTTLYGYTF. The CDR3 region has the DNA TGCGCCAGCAGCCAAACCGACACCACCTTATATGGCTACACCTTC.

This rearrangement joins TRBV5-1 to TRBJ1-6; the match to TRBD1 covers 7 bases. Germline CDR1 is SGHRS and CDR2 is YFSETQ. CDR3 length: 16 amino acids. V lost 3 bases, J lost 7 bases, and 10 bases stayed unmatched. CDR3 residues: CASSWGSPTGNSPLHF. CDR3 DNA sequence: TGCGCCAGCAGCTGGGGGTCCCCGACAGGGAATTCACCCCTCCACTTT.